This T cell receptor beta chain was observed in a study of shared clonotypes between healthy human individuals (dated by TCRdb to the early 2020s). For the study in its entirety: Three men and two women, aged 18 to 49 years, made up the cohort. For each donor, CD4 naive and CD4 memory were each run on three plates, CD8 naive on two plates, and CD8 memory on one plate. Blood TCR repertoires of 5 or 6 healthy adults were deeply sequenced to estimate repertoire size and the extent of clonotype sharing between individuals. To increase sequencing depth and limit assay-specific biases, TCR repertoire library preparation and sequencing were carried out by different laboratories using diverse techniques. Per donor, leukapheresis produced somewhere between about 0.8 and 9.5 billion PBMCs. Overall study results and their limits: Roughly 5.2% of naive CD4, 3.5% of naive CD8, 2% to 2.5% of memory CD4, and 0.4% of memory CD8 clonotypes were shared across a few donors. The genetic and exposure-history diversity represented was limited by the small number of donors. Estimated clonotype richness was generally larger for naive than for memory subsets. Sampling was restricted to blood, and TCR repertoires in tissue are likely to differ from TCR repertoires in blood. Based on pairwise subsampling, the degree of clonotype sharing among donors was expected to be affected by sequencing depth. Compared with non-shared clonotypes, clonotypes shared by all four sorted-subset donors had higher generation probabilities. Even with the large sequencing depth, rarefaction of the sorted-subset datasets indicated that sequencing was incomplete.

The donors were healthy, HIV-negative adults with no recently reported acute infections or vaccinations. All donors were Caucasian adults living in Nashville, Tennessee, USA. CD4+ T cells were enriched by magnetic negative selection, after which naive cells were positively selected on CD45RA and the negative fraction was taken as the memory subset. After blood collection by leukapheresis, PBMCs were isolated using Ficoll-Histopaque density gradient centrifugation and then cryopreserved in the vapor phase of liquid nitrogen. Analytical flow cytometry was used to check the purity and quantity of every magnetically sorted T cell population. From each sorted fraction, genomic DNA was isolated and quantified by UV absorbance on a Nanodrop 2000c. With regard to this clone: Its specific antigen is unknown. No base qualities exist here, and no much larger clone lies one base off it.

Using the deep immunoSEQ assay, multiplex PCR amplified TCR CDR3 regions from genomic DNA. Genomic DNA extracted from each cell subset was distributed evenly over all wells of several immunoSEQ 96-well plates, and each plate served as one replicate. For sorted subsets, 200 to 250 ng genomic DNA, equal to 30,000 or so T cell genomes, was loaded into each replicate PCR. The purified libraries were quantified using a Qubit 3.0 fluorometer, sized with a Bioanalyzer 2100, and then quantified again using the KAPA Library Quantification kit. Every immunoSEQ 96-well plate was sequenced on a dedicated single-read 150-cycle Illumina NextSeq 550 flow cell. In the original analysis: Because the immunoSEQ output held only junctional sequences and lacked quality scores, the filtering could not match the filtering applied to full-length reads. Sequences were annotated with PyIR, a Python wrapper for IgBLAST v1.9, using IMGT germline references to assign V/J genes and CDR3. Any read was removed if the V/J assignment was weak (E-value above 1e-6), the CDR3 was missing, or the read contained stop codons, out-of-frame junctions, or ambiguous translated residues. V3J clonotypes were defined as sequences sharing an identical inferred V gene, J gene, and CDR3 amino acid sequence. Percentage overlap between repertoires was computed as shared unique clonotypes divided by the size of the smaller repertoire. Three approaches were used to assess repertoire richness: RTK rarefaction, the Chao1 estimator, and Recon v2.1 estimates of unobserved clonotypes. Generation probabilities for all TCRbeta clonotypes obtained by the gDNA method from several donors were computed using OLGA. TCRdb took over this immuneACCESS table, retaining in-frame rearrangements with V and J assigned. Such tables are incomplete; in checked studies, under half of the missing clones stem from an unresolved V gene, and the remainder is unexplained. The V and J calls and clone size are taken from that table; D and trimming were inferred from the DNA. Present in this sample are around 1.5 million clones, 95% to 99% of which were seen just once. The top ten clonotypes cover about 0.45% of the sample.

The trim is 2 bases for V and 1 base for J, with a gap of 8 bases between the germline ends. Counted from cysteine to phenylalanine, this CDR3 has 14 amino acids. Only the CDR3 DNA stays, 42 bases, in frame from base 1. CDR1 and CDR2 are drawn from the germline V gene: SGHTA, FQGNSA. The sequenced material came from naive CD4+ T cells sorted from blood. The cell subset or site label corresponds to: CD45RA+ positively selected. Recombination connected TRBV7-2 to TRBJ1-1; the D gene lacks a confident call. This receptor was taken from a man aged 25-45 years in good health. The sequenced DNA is TGTGCCAGCAGCTTATGGTACAGGAACACTGAAGCTTTCTTT. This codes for CASSLWYRNTEAFF.